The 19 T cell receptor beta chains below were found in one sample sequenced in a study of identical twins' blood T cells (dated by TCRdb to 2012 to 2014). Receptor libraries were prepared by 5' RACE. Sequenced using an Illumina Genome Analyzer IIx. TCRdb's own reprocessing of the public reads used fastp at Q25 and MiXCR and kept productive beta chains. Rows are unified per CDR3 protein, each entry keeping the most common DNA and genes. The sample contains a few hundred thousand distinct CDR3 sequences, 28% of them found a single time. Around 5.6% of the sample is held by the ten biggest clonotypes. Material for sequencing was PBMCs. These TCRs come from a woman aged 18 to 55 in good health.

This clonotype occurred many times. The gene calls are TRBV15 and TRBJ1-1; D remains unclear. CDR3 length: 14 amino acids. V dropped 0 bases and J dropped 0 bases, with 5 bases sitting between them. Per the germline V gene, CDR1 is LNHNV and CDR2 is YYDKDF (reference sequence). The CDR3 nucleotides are TGTGCCACCAGCAGAGAGGGTATGAACACTGAAGCTTTCTTT. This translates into CATSREGMNTEAFF.

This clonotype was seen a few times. The DNA for the CDR3 is TGTGCCACCAGTTCGGGACTAGCTCACACAGATACGCAGTATTTT. It translates to CATSSGLAHTDTQYF. The chain couples TRBV15 to TRBJ2-3, with 9 bases identical to TRBD2. Germline CDR1 and CDR2: LNHNV and YYDKDF (reference sequence). This CDR3 contains 15 residues. Germline trimming cut 6 bases from V and 2 bases from J; bases unmatched to any gene: 6.

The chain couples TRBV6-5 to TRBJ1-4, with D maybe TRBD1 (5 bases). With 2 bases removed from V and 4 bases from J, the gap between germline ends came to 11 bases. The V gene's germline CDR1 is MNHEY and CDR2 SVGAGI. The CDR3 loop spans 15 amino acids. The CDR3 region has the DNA TGTGCCAGCAGTTACAGAGGGGTTAGTAATGAAAAACTGTTTTTT. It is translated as CASSYRGVSNEKLFF.

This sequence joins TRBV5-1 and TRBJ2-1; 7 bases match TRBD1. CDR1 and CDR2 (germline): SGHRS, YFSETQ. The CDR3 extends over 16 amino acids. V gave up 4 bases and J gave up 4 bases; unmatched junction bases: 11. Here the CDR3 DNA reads TGCGCCAGCAGCGGCGTCACAGGGGTTCGATACAATGAGCAGTTCTTC. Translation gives CASSGVTGVRYNEQFF.

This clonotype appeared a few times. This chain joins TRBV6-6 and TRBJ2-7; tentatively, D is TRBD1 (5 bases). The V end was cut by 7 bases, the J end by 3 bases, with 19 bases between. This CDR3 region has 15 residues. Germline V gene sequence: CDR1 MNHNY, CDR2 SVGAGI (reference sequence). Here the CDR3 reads CASTKGAGAGYEQYF. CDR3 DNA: TGTGCCAGCACCAAAGGGGCAGGAGCTGGCTACGAGCAGTACTTC.

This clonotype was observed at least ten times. The CDR3 reads CASSGGLAADTQYF. In DNA, the CDR3 is TGTGCCAGCAGCGGGGGACTAGCTGCCGATACGCAGTATTTT. The chain links TRBV2 to TRBJ2-3; 9 positions match TRBD2. The CDR3 contains 14 residues. CDR1 and CDR2 (germline): SNHLY, FYNNEI. V was clipped by 6 bases and J by 6 bases; unmatched bases: 7.

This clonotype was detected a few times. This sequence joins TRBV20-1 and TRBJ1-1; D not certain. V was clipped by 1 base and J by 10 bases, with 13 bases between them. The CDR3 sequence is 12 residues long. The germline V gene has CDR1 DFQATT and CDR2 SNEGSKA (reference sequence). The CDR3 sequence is CSARASELRAFF. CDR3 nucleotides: TGCAGTGCTAGAGCGTCGGAACTCAGAGCTTTCTTT.

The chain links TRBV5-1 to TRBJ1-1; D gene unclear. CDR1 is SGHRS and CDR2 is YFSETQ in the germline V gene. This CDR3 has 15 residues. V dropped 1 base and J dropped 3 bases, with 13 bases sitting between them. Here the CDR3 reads CASSLICLSDTEAFF. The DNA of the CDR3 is TGCGCCAGCAGCTTGATTTGCCTATCCGACACTGAAGCTTTCTTT. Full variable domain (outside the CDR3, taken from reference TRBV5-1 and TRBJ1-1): KAGVTQTPRYLIKTRGQQVTLSCSPISGHRSVSWYQQTPGQGLQFLFEYFSETQRNKGNFPGRFSGRQFSNSRSEMNVSTLELGDSALYLCASSLICLSDTEAFFGQGTRLTVV.

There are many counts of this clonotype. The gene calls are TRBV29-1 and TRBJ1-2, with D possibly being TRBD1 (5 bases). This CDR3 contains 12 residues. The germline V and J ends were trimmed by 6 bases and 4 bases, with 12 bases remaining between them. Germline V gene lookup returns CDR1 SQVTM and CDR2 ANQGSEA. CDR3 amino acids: CSVRDHRYGYTF. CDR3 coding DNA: TGCAGCGTGCGGGACCACCGCTATGGCTACACCTTC.

CDR3 sequence: CASSVGELSLYGYTF. In nucleotides, the CDR3 is TGTGCCAGCAGCGTAGGAGAACTAAGTCTGTATGGCTACACCTTC. The rearrangement joins TRBV9 to TRBJ1-2; D is ambiguous. This CDR3 spans 15 amino acids. Trimming removed 0 bases at V and 5 bases at J, with 14 bases between. Germline-derived CDR1 and CDR2 are SGDLS and YYNGEE.

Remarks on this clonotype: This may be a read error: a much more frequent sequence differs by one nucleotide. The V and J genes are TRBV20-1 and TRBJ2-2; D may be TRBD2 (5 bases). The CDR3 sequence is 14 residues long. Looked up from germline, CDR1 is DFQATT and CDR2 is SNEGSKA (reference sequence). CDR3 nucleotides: TGCAGTGCTGGACTCCAAGGCAACACCGGGGAGCTGCTTTTT. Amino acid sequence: CSAGLQGNTGELLF.

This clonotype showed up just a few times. The CDR3 here is CASSQTGVYNSPLHF. CDR3 in DNA: TGTGCCAGCAGCCAAACAGGGGTCTATAATTCACCCCTCCACTTT. The chain links TRBV3-1 to TRBJ1-6; 7 bases agree with TRBD1. This CDR3 is 15 amino acids long. J gave up 3 bases and V 2 bases, and 1 base lay outside the gene matches. Germline assignment: CDR1 LGHDT and CDR2 YNNKEL (reference sequence). Looking up the rest from reference TRBV3-1 and TRBJ1-6 gives the full variable domain: DTAVSQTPKYLVTQMGNDKSIKCEQNLGHDTMYWYKQDSKKFLKIMFSYNNKELIINETVPNRFSPKSPDKAHLNLHINSLELGDSAVYFCASSQTGVYNSPLHFGNGTRLTVT.

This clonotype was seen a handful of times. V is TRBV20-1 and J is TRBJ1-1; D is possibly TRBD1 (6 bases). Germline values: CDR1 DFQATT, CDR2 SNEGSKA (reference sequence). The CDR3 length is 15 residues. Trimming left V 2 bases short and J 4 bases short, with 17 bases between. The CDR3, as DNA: TGCAGTGCTAGACAAGGGGGGCTTTATGGCACTGAAGCTTTCTTT. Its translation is CSARQGGLYGTEAFF.

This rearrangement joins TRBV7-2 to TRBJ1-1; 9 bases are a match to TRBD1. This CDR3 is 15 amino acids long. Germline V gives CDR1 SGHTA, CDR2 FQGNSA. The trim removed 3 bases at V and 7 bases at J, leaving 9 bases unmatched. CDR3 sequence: CASSFLQGAPNEAFF. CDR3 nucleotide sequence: TGTGCCAGCAGCTTTTTACAGGGGGCTCCTAATGAAGCTTTCTTT.

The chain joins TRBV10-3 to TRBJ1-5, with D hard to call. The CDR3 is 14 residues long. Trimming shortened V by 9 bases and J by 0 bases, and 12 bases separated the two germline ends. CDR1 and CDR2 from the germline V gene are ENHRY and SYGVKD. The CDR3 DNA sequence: TGTGCCATAGGACGGAATTATAGCAATCAGCCCCAGCATTTT. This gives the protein CAIGRNYSNQPQHF.

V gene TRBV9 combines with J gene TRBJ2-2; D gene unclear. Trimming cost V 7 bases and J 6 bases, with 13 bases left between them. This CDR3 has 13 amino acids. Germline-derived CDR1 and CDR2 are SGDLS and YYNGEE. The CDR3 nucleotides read TGTGCCAGCCGGGCAGGCCACTCCGGGGAGCTGTTTTTT. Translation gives CASRAGHSGELFF. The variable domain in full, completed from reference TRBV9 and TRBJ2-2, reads DSGVTQTPKHLITATGQRVTLRCSPRSGDLSVYWYQQSLDQGLQFLIQYYNGEERAKGNILERFSAQQFPDLHSELNLSSLELGDSALYFCASRAGHSGELFFGEGSRLTVL.

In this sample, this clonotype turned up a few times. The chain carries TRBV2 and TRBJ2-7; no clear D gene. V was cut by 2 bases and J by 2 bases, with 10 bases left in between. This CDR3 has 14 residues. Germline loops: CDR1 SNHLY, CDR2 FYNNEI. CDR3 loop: CASSERTDAYEQYF. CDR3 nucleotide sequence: TGTGCCAGCAGTGAACGGACGGATGCCTACGAGCAGTACTTC.

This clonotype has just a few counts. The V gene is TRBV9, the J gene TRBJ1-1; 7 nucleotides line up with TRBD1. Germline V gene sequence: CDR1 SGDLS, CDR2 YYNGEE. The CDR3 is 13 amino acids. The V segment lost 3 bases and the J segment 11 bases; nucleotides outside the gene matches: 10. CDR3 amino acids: CASSAPQQGYAFF. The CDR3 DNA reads TGTGCCAGCAGCGCCCCGCAACAGGGGTATGCTTTCTTT.

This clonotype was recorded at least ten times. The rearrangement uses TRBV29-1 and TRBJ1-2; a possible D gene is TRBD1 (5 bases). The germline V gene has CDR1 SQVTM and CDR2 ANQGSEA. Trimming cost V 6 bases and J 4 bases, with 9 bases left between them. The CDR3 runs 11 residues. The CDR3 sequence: CSVKQGYGYTF. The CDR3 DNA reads TGCAGCGTAAAGCAGGGCTATGGCTACACCTTC. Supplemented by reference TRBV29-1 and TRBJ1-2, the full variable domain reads SAVISQKPSRDICQRGTSLTIQCQVDSQVTMMFWYRQQPGQSLTLIATANQGSEATYESGFVIDKFPISRPNLTFSTLTVSNMSPEDSSIYLCSVKQGYGYTFGSGTRLTVV.